Shown below are 23 T cell receptor beta chains from a single sample sequenced in a study of human T cells and chemical hapten exposure. Time point described: patch test 3, about 24 weeks after DPC sensitization. As for treatment: therapeutic diphenylcyclopropenone sensitization with weekly scalp DPC. Using its own MiXCR run on the RACE reads, TCRdb lists one record per CDR3 protein. Among approximately 160,000 distinct CDR3 sequences, roughly 25% were seen once, and the ten largest hold roughly 2.2%. The material sequenced was whole blood, taken in connection with sensitization to the hapten diphenylcyclopropenone (DPC). These receptors were obtained from a young woman with alopecia areata. Some clones in this sample may be carry-over from other donors' samples.

This clonotype was counted a single time. The CDR3 nucleotides are TGTGCCAGCAGCCAAGCTAGGGACAGAGCCTACAATGAGCAGTTCTTC. Its translation: CASSQARDRAYNEQFF. The chain recombines TRBV4-2 with TRBJ2-1; 7 positions match TRBD1. This CDR3 has 16 residues. CDR1 and CDR2 from the germline V gene are LGHNA and YNFKEQ. V shed 1 base and J 2 bases; nucleotides not matched to a gene: 5.

The chain recombines TRBV29-1 with TRBJ2-1; 9 bases line up with TRBD2. The CDR3 has 15 amino acids. Germline values: CDR1 SQVTM, CDR2 ANQGSEA. V lost 6 bases, J lost 0 bases, and 6 bases stayed unmatched. The CDR3: CSVPGGRGSYNEQFF. In nucleotides, the CDR3 is TGCAGCGTCCCGGGCGGGAGGGGCTCCTACAATGAGCAGTTCTTC.

This clonotype has a handful of counts. The chain recombines TRBV5-6 with TRBJ1-1; D is unresolved. Germline V gene data show CDR1 as SGHDT and CDR2 as YYEEEE. The CDR3 spans 15 residues. Trimming cost V 0 bases and J 2 bases, with 11 bases left between them. The CDR3: CASSLEGGPNTEAFF. CDR3 DNA sequence: TGTGCCAGCAGCTTGGAGGGAGGGCCTAACACTGAAGCTTTCTTT.

The chain has TRBV18 and TRBJ1-4, with D unresolved. V was trimmed by 1 base and J by 7 bases, leaving 10 bases between them. Germline V gene lookup returns CDR1 KGHSH and CDR2 LQKENI. CDR3 length: 14 residues. DNA of the CDR3: TGTGCCAGCTCACCACAGCCGGTGGGTGAAAAACTGTTTTTT. Translating gives CASSPQPVGEKLFF. The complete variable domain, with remaining parts taken from reference TRBV18 and TRBJ1-4, reads NAGVMQNPRHLVRRRGQEARLRCSPMKGHSHVYWYRQLPEEGLKFMVYLQKENIIDESGMPKERFSAEFPKEGPSILRIQQVVRGDSAAYFCASSPQPVGEKLFFGSGTQLSVL.

This clonotype was detected a few times. V gene TRBV4-1 combines with J gene TRBJ2-5, with D unresolved. CDR3 size: 14 residues. Germline values: CDR1 MGHRA, CDR2 YSYEKL. V was cut by 0 bases and J by 0 bases, with 5 bases left in between. The CDR3 loop reads CASSQDAYQETQYF. The CDR3, as DNA: TGCGCCAGCAGCCAAGATGCATACCAAGAGACCCAGTACTTC.

The table lists this clonotype with a few counts. This sequence joins TRBV4-3 and TRBJ1-2; perhaps TRBD1 as D (5 bases). V was cut by 0 bases and J by 3 bases, with 14 bases left in between. Germline V gene lookup returns CDR1 LGHNA and CDR2 YSLEER. The CDR3 is 16 amino acids. The CDR3 reads CASSQEPGPKDYGYTF. The CDR3 DNA follows: TGCGCCAGCAGCCAAGAACCGGGACCCAAGGACTATGGCTACACCTTC.

This clonotype was observed once. The chain recombines TRBV29-1 with TRBJ2-7; D unresolved. V lost 1 base and J 3 bases, leaving 19 bases between the germline ends. The germline gives CDR1 SQVTM, CDR2 ANQGSEA. The CDR3 runs 16 residues. The CDR3 protein is CSVEGAPDLINYEQYF. Here the CDR3 DNA reads TGCAGCGTTGAAGGGGCACCGGACCTCATAAACTACGAGCAGTACTTC.

The genes are TRBV27 and TRBJ1-5; D is unresolved. Trimming took off 3 bases at V and 0 bases at J, with 9 bases between the two ends. The CDR3 runs 15 residues. Germline lookup yields CDR1 MNHEY and CDR2 SMNVEV (reference sequence). Written as DNA, the CDR3 is TGTGCCAGCAGTTTCCTAGTTTATAGCAATCAGCCCCAGCATTTT. This gives the protein CASSFLVYSNQPQHF.

This chain connects TRBV6-2 or TRBV6-3 to TRBJ2-4, with TRBD1 identical over 7 bases. The CDR3 length is 15 residues. The ends lost 7 bases at V and 6 bases at J; junction bases unmatched: 12. From germline, CDR1 is MNHEY and CDR2 SVGEGT. In nucleotides, the CDR3 is TGTGCCAGCAAACTCCCCGGACAGGAAAGAAACATTCAGTACTTC. It yields the protein CASKLPGQERNIQYF.

The V gene is TRBV9, the J gene TRBJ2-3, with D tentatively TRBD2 (5 bases). V dropped 4 bases and J dropped 3 bases, with 12 bases sitting between them. The germline gives CDR1 SGDLS, CDR2 YYNGEE. CDR3 length: 14 amino acids. CDR3 in DNA: TGTGCCAGCAGCATCATGGGCGGGACAGATACGCAGTATTTT. The encoded protein is CASSIMGGTDTQYF.

This clonotype was observed a single time. The gene calls are TRBV2 and TRBJ1-1; D gene ambiguous. The CDR3 is made up of 13 amino acids. Germline CDR1 and CDR2: SNHLY and FYNNEI. Trimming took off 6 bases at V and 7 bases at J, with 15 bases between the two ends. The CDR3 DNA sequence: TGTGCCAGCAGCGCCAGCTGTCTTCTTGAAGCTTTCTTT. It codes for CASSASCLLEAFF.

This clonotype was seen once. This chain links TRBV5-1 with TRBJ2-3; perhaps TRBD2 as D (6 bases). Looked up from germline, CDR1 is SGHRS and CDR2 is YFSETQ. Between the trimmed V and J ends, which lost 4 bases and 0 bases, there was a span of 15 bases. This CDR3 contains 16 residues. CDR3: CASSPPVAASTDTQYF. DNA for the CDR3: TGCGCCAGCAGCCCTCCTGTAGCGGCGAGCACAGATACGCAGTATTTT.

The chain couples TRBV10-3 to TRBJ2-7; D perhaps matches TRBD2 (5 bases). The germline V gene has CDR1 ENHRY and CDR2 SYGVKD. CDR3 length: 12 residues. The ends were cut back, 9 bases at V and 4 bases at J, with 13 bases in the middle. For the CDR3, the DNA is TGTGCCATATTGGGAGCAGGATACGAGCAGTACTTC. It codes for CAILGAGYEQYF.

This clonotype was detected only a few times. The V and J genes are TRBV15 and TRBJ2-5, with TRBD2 identical over 7 bases. Germline-derived CDR1 and CDR2 are LNHNV and YYDKDF (reference sequence). V trimming: 0 bases; J trimming: 3 bases; junction bases outside the gene matches: 13. CDR3 length equals 18 residues. CDR3 sequence reads: CATSRETLREGWEETQYF. In nucleotides, the CDR3 is TGTGCCACCAGCAGAGAAACCCTCAGGGAGGGTTGGGAAGAGACCCAGTACTTC.

This clonotype was detected only a few times. The V call is TRBV7-2, the J call TRBJ2-7, with D perhaps assigned TRBD1 or TRBD2 (6 bases each). The CDR3 extends over 15 amino acids. V gave up 3 bases and J gave up 0 bases, with 12 bases separating them. Germline lookup yields CDR1 SGHTA and CDR2 FQGNSA. CDR3 amino acids: CASSLTGALSYEQYF. The CDR3 DNA follows: TGTGCCAGCAGCTTGACGGGGGCCCTCTCCTACGAGCAGTACTTC.

This clonotype has a handful of counts. The chain couples TRBV20-1 to TRBJ1-1, with 7 bases lining up with TRBD1. The CDR3 consists of 15 residues. CDR1 and CDR2 (germline): DFQATT, SNEGSKA (reference sequence). CDR3 in DNA: TGCAGCGCGTACAGGGGCGGATCCATGAACACTGAAGCTTTCTTT. Translating gives CSAYRGGSMNTEAFF.

This chain uses TRBV19 with TRBJ1-4; tentatively, D is TRBD1 (5 bases). This CDR3 region has 15 residues. The V end was cut by 7 bases, the J end by 3 bases, with 15 bases between. Germline V gene lookup returns CDR1 LNHDA and CDR2 SQIVND (reference sequence). CDR3 DNA sequence: TGTGCCAGTAACGAGCCGGGACGTTCTAATGAAAAACTGTTTTTT. As protein: CASNEPGRSNEKLFF.

The chain couples TRBV20-1 to TRBJ2-4, with D perhaps matching TRBD2 (5 bases). Trimming shortened V by 7 bases and J by 0 bases, and 16 bases separated the two germline ends. CDR3 length: 15 residues. Germline V CDR1 and CDR2: DFQATT, SNEGSKA (reference sequence). Written as DNA, the CDR3 is TGCAGTGTGGGCGGGCTCCTCCTAGCCAAAAACATTCAGTACTTC. Its translation is CSVGGLLLAKNIQYF.

The sample holds many counts of this clonotype. V gene TRBV4-1 combines with J gene TRBJ2-7, with 8 nucleotides matching TRBD1. The germline V gene encodes CDR1 MGHRA and CDR2 YSYEKL. This CDR3 has 15 amino acids. J gave up 4 bases and V 2 bases, and 7 bases lay outside the gene matches. The CDR3, as DNA: TGCGCCAGCAGCCAACTACCCACAGGGGGATACGAGCAGTACTTC. Encoded protein: CASSQLPTGGYEQYF.

The chain has TRBV7-2 and TRBJ2-7, with D possibly matching TRBD1 (5 bases). Trimming removed 0 bases from V and 2 bases from J, with 20 bases in between. Germline V CDR1 and CDR2: SGHTA, FQGNSA. This CDR3 region has 18 residues. Here the CDR3 reads CASSLALMGPTAPYEQYF. CDR3 nucleotides: TGTGCCAGCAGCTTAGCGCTTATGGGGCCCACCGCACCCTACGAGCAGTACTTC.

The chain carries TRBV4-2 and TRBJ2-7; D is uncertain. This CDR3 spans 12 amino acids. Trimming took off 1 base at V and 3 bases at J, with 4 bases between the two ends. Germline lookup yields CDR1 LGHNA and CDR2 YNFKEQ. This chain's CDR3 is CASSQGVYEQYF. CDR3 DNA: TGTGCCAGCAGCCAAGGTGTCTACGAGCAGTACTTC.

The rearrangement joins TRBV20-1 to TRBJ1-5; D uncertain. CDR3 size: 15 residues. Between the trimmed V and J ends, which lost 0 bases and 5 bases, there was a span of 14 bases. The germline gives CDR1 DFQATT, CDR2 SNEGSKA (reference sequence). The DNA for the CDR3 is TGCAGTGCTAGAGATCTAAGGGAGGTGGATCAGCCCCAGCATTTT. Amino acids: CSARDLREVDQPQHF.

The chain combines TRBV20-1 with TRBJ1-3, with D uncertain. The length of the CDR3 is 14 residues. Deletions cut 3 bases from V and 3 bases from J, with 12 bases between. Germline loops: CDR1 DFQATT, CDR2 SNEGSKA (reference sequence). The CDR3, as DNA: TGCAGTGCTAGTGGAGTCCTTCATGGAAACACCATATATTTT. Protein product: CSASGVLHGNTIYF.